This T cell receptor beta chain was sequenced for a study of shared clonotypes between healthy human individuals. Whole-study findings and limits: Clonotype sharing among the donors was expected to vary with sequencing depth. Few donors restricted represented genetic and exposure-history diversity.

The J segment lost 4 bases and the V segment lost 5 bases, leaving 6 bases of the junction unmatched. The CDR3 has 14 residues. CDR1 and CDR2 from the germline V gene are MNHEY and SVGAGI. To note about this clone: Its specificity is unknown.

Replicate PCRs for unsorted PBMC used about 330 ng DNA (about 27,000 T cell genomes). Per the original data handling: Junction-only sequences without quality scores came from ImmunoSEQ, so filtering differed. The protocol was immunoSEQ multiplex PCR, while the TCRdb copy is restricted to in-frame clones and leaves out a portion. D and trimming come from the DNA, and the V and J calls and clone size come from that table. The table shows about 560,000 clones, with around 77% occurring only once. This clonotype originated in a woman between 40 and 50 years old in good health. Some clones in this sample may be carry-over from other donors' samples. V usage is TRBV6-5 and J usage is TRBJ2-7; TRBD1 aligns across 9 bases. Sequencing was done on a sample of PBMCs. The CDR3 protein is CASSPRDRVYEQYF. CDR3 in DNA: TGTGCCAGCAGTCCACGGGACAGGGTTTACGAGCAGTACTTC.